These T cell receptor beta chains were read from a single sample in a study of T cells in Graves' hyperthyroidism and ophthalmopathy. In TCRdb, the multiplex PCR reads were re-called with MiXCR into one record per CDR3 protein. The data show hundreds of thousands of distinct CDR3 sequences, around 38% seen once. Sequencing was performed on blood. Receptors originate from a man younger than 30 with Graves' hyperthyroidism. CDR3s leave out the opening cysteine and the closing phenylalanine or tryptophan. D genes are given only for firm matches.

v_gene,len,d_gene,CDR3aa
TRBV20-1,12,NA,SARVGVRPYEQY
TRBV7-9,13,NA,ATTGGSGRTFEAF
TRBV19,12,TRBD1,ASSRGGSTYEQY
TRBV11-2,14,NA,ASSSPKSGNPYEQY
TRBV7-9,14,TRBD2,ASSHGTSGDIETQY
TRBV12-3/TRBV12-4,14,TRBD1,ASSFQTGTDTGELF
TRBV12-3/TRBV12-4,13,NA,ASSFSGTGANVLT
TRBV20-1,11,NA,SARDPAFYEQY
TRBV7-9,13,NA,ASSLVGEIREKLF
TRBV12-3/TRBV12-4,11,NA,ASSSQGMETQY
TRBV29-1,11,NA,SVETSPNTEAF
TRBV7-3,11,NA,ASSLARDSPLH
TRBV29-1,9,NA,SVVLLSEAF
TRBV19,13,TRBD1,ASSQGQGWNTEAF
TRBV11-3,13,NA,ASSLGYSGNQPQY
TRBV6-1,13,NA,ASSRDTGWSEKLF
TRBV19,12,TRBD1,ASSIIGQGETQY
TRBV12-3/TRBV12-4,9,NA,ASRLGNEQY
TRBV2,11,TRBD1,ATTSGGTGELF
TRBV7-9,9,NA,ATGQTYEQY
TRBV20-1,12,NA,SARDRQAARGYT
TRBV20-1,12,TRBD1,SARDLRDSYEQY
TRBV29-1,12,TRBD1,SVDRGHGTGELF
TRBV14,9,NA,ASSQSWELF
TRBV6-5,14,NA,ASSPYPLRNTGELF
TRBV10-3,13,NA,ASSYGALSGGELF
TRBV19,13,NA,ASSIQELSNQPQH
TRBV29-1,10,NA,SVETSGREAF
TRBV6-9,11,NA,ASSEGFSEGYT
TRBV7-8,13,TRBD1,ASKLGQGASYEQY
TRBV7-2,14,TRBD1,ASSFPRGQSTGELF
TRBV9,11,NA,ASSYLPGMRYT
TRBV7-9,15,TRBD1,ASSGIGPGQGFHEQY
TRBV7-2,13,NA,ASSQDGGLNTEAF
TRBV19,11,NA,AWSVGGDQPQH
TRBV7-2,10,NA,AIIRMGGEKY